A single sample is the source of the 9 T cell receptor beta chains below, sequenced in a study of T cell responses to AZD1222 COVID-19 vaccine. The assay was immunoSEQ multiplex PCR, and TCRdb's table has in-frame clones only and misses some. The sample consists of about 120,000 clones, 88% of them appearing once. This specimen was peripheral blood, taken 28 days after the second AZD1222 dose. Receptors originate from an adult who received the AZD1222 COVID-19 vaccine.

CDR3 coding DNA: TGTGCCTGGAGTGTCGGGATGGGCACTGAAGCTTTCTTT. Its protein product is CAWSVGMGTEAFF. The chain couples TRBV30 to TRBJ1-1; no definite D call. Germline CDR1 reads GTSNPN; CDR2 reads SVGIG (reference sequence). This CDR3 contains 13 residues. V lost 0 bases and J lost 4, with 9 bases in between.

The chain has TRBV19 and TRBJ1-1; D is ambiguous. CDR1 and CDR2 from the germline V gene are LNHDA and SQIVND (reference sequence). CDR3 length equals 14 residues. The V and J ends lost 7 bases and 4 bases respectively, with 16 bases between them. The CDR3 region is CASTQVDRITEAFF. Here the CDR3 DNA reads TGTGCCAGTACCCAAGTAGACCGGATCACTGAAGCTTTCTTT.

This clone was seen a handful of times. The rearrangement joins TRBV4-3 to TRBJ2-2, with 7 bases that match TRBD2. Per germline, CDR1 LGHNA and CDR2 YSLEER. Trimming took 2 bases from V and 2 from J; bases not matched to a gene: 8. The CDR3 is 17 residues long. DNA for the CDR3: TGCGCCAGCAGCCAATCACTAGCGCGTTTTAACACCGGGGAGCTGTTTTTT. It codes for CASSQSLARFNTGELFF.

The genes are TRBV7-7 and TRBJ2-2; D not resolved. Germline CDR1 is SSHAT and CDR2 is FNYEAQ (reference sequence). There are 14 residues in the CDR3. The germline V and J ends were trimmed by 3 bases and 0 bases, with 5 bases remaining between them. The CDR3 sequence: CASSLYANTGELFF. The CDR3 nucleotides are TGTGCCAGCAGCTTGTACGCGAACACCGGGGAGCTGTTTTTT. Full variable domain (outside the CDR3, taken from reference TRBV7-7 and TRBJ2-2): GAGVSQSPRYKVTKRGQDVTLRCDPISSHATLYWYQQALGQGPEFLTYFNYEAQPDKSGLPSDRFSAERPEGSISTLTIQRTEQRDSAMYRCASSLYANTGELFFGEGSRLTVL.

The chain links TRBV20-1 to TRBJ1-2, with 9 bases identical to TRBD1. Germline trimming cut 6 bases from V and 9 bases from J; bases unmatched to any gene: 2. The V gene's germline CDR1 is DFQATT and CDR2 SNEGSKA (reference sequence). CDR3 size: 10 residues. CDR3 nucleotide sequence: TGCAGTGCGGGGACAGGGAGCTACACCTTC. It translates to CSAGTGSYTF.

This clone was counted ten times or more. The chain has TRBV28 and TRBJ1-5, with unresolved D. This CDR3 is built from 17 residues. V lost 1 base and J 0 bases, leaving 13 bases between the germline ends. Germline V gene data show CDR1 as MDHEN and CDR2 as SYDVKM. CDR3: CASSLSKGAYSNQPQHF. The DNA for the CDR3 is TGTGCCAGCAGTTTATCCAAGGGAGCATATAGCAATCAGCCCCAGCATTTT.

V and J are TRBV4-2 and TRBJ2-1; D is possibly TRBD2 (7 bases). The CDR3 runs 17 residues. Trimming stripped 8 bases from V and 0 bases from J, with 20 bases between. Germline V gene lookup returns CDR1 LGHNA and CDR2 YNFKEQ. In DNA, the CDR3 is TGTGCCAGCTCCTATAGGGGGGGGGCGAGCTCCTACAATGAGCAGTTCTTC. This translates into CASSYRGGASSYNEQFF.

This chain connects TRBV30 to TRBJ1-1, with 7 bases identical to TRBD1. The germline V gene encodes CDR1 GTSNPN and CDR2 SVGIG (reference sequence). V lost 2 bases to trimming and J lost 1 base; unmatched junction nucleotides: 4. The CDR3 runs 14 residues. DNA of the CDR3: TGTGCCTGGAGTATGGGACAGCGGAACACTGAAGCTTTCTTT. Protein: CAWSMGQRNTEAFF.

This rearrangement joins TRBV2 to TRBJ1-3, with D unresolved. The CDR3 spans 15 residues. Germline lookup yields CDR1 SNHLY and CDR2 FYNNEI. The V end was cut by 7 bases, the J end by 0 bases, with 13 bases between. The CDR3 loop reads CASNALGSSGNTIYF. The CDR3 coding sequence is TGTGCCAGCAACGCATTAGGGAGCTCTGGAAACACCATATATTTT.